These T cell receptor beta chains were read from a single sample in a study of T cells expressing NK-cell markers. No DNA is given; TCRdb re-called the 5' RACE reads and lists each CDR3 protein once. In all, the sample yields 350,000 to 400,000 distinct CDR3 sequences. Sequenced input: blood T cells: a sorted CD56 or NKG2C T cell subset, CD4+ or CD8+ T cells, or bulk PBMC T cells (not recorded which). The receptors were gathered from a woman aged 45 to 65 in good health. CDR3s include the opening cysteine and the closing phenylalanine or tryptophan.

j_call v_call cdr3_aa
TRBJ2-2 TRBV7-2 CASSLDSRTRELFF
TRBJ2-3 TRBV7-9 CASSIVEAEQYF
TRBJ2-1 TRBV20-1 CSARGGTSGMINEQFF
TRBJ1-1 TRBV12-3/TRBV12-4 CASSFDGLGFF
TRBJ2-1 TRBV24-1 CATSDLGQGEFF
TRBJ2-2 TRBV27 CASSFVGPPNTGELFF
TRBJ2-7 TRBV7-9 CASSLLGSGLSSYEQYF
TRBJ2-7 TRBV5-6 CASRSPGLAEYEQYF
TRBJ1-6 TRBV4-1 CASRRQGSSYNSPLHF
TRBJ1-1 TRBV5-1 CASSLGGRAFF